Detailed here is one T cell receptor beta chain. One end of the junction varies from germline; a read error may be responsible. These data belong to a study of T cells in Graves' hyperthyroidism and ophthalmopathy. Used for diagnoses were clinical symptoms, serum thyroxine and TRAb, thyroid ultrasound and orbital computed tomography. Per germline, CDR1 SEHNR and CDR2 FQNEAQ (reference sequence). CDR3 length: 14 amino acids. Researchers amplified the TCR beta CDR3 regions from RNA transcripts. The HTBI set primed first-round TCR CDR3 RT-PCR. A single record per CDR3 protein comes from TCRdb applying MiXCR to the multiplex PCR reads. The sample lists approximately 700,000 distinct CDR3 sequences; 45% were seen once.

The chain has TRBV7-9 and TRBJ1-4; TRBD1 might be the D (5 bases). Sequencing was done on a sample of peripheral blood or thyroid tissue (not recorded which). The receptor's source is an adult man with Graves' disease, either hyperthyroidism or ophthalmopathy (not recorded which). CDR3 protein: CASSLDRRGGKTVF. As DNA, the CDR3 is TGTGCCAGCAGCTTAGACAGGCGCGGGGGAAAAACTGTTTTT.